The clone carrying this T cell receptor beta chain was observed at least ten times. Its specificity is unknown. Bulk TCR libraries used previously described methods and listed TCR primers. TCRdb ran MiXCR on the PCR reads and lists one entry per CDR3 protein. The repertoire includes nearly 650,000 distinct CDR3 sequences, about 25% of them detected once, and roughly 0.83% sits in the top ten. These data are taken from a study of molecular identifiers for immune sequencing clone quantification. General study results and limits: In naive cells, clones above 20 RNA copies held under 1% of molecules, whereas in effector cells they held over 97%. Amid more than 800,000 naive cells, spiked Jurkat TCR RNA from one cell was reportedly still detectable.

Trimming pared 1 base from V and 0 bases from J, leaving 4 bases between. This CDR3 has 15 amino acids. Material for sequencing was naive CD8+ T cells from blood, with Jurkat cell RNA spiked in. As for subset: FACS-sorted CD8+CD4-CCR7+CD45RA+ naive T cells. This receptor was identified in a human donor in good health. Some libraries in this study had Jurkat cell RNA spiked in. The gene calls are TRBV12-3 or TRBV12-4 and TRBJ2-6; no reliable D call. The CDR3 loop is CASSLGHSGANVLTF. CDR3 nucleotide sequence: TGTGCCAGCAGTTTAGGGCACTCTGGGGCCAACGTCCTGACTTTC.